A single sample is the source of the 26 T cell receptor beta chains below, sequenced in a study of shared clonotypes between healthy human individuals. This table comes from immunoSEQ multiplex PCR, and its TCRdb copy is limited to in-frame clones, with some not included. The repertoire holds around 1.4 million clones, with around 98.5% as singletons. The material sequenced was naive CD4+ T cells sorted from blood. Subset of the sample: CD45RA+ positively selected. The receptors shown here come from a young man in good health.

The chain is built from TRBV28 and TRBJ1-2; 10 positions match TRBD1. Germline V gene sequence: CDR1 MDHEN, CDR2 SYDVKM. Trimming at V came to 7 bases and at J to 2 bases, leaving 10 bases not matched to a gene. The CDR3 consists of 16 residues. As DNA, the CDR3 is TGTGCCAGCACCTACCCGGGACAGGGGTTAAACTATGGCTACACCTTC. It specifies CASTYPGQGLNYGYTF.

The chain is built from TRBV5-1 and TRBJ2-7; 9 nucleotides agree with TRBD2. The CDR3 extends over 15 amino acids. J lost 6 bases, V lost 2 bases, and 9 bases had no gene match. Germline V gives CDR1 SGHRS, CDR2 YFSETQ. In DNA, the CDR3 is TGCGCCAGCAGCTTCATCCCAAGGACTAGCGCCGAGCAGTACTTC. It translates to CASSFIPRTSAEQYF. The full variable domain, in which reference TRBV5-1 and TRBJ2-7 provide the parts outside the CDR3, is KAGVTQTPRYLIKTRGQQVTLSCSPISGHRSVSWYQQTPGQGLQFLFEYFSETQRNKGNFPGRFSGRQFSNSRSEMNVSTLELGDSALYLCASSFIPRTSAEQYFGPGTRLTVT.

The CDR3 loop is CASSRQRRSSGANVLTF. For the CDR3, the DNA is TGTGCCAGCAGCCGTCAACGGAGGAGCTCTGGGGCCAACGTCCTGACTTTC. The chain joins TRBV14 to TRBJ2-6; maybe TRBD2 (5 bases). The CDR3 is 17 residues long. CDR1 SGHDN and CDR2 FVKESK come from the germline V gene. With 4 bases removed from V and 0 bases from J, the gap between germline ends came to 13 bases.

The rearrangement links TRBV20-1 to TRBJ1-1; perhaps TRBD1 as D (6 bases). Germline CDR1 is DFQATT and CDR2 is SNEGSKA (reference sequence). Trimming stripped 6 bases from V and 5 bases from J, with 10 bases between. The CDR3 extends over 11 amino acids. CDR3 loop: CSAGALTEAFF. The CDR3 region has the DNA TGCAGTGCGGGGGCGTTAACTGAAGCTTTCTTT.

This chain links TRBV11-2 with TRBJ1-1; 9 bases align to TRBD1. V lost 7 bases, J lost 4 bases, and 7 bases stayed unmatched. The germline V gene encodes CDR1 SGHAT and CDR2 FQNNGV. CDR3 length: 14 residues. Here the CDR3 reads CASKRDRAGTEAFF. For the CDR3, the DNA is TGTGCCAGCAAAAGGGACAGGGCCGGCACTGAAGCTTTCTTT.

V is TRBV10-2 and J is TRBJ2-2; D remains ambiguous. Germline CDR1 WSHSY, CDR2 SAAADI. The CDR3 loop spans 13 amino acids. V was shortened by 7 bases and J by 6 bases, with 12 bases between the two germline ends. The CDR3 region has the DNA TGCGCCAGCATCTCCAATGGGGCCGGGGAGCTGTTTTTT. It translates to CASISNGAGELFF.

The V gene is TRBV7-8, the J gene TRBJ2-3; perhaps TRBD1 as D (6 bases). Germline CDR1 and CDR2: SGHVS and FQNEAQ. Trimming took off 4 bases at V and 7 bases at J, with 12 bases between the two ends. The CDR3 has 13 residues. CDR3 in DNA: TGTGCCAGCAGCTCATCCCAGGGGTATACGCAGTATTTT. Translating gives CASSSSQGYTQYF.

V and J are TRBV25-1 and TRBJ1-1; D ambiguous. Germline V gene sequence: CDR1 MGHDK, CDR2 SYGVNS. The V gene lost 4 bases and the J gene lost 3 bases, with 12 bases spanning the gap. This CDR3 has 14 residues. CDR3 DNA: TGTGCCAGCAGTGCCGTCCGAGGCTACACTGAAGCTTTCTTT. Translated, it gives CASSAVRGYTEAFF.

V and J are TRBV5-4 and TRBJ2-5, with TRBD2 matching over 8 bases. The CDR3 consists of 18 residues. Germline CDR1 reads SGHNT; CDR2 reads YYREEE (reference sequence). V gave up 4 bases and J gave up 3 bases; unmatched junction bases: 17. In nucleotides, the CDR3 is TGTGCCAGCAGCCACTTTAGCGGGATCGGGACTTTGGAAGAGACCCAGTACTTC. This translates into CASSHFSGIGTLEETQYF.

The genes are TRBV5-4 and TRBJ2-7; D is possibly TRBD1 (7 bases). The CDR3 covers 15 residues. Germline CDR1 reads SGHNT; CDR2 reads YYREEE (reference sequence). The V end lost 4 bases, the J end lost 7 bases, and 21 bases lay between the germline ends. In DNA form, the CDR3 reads TGTGCCAGCAGCCTGGACAGGCCCCCTGCGGGGGAGCAGTACTTC. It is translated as CASSLDRPPAGEQYF.

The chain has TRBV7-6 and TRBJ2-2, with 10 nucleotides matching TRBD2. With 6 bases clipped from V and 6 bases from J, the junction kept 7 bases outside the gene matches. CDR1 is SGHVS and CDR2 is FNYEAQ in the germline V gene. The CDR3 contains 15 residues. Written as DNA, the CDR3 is TGTGCCAGCAGTCGCCCGGGACTAGCGCCCGGGGAGCTGTTTTTT. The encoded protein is CASSRPGLAPGELFF. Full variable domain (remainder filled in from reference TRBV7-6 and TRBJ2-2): GAGVSQSPRYKVTKRGQDVALRCDPISGHVSLYWYRQALGQGPEFLTYFNYEAQQDKSGLPNDRFSAERPEGSISTLTIQRTEQRDSAMYRCASSRPGLAPGELFFGEGSRLTVL.

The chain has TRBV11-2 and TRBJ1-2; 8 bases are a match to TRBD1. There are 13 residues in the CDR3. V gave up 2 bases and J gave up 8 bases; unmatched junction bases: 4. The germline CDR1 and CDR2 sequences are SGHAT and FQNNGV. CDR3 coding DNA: TGTGCCAGCAGCTTACCGACAGGGGTCGGCTACACCTTC. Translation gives CASSLPTGVGYTF.

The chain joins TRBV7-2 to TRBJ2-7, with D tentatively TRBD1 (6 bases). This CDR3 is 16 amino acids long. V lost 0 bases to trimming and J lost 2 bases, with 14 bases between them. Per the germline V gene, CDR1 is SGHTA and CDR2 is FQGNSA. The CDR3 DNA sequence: TGTGCCAGCAGCTTAGCATTACTCTGGGGGCCCTACGAGCAGTACTTC. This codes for CASSLALLWGPYEQYF.

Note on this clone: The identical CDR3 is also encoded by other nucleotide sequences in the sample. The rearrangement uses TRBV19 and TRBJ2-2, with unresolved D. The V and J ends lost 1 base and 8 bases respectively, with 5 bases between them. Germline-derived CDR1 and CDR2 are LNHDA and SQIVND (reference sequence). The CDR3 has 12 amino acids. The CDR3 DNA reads TGTGCCAGTAGTATAGCAGGAGGGGAGCTGTTTTTT. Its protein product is CASSIAGGELFF.

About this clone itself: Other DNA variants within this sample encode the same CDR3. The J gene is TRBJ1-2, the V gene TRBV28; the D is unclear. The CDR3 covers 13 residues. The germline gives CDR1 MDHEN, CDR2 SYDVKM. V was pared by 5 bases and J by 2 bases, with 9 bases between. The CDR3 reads CASSPPGNYGYTF. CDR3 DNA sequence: TGTGCCAGCAGTCCCCCGGGGAACTATGGCTACACCTTC.

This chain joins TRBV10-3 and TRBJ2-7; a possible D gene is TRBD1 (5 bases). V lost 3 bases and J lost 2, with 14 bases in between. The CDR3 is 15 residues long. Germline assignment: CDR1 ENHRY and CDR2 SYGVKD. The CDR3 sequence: CAISETTQGAYEQYF. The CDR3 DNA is TGTGCCATCAGTGAAACTACCCAAGGGGCCTACGAGCAGTACTTC.

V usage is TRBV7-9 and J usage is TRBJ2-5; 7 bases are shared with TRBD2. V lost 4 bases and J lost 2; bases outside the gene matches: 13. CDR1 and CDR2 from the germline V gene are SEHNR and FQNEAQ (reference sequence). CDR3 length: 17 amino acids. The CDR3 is CASSSPTGRRDQETQYF. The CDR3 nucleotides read TGTGCCAGCAGCTCCCCCACCGGGAGGAGGGATCAAGAGACCCAGTACTTC.

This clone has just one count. The chain's CDR3 is CASSWLGLAGISASTDTQYF. CDR3 DNA sequence: TGTGCCAGCAGTTGGTTGGGACTAGCGGGGATAAGTGCTAGCACAGATACGCAGTATTTT. V and J are TRBV27 and TRBJ2-3, with 13 bases that match TRBD2. This CDR3 is built from 20 residues. The V gene end was trimmed by 4 bases and the J gene end by 0 bases; junction bases not matched to a gene: 13. Germline CDR1 reads MNHEY; CDR2 reads SMNVEV (reference sequence).

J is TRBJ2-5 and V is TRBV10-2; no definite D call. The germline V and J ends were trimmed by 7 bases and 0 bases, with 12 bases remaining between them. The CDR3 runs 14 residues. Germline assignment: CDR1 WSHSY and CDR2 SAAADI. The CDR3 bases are TGCGCCAGCACGGCGGACGGTAACCAAGAGACCCAGTACTTC. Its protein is CASTADGNQETQYF.

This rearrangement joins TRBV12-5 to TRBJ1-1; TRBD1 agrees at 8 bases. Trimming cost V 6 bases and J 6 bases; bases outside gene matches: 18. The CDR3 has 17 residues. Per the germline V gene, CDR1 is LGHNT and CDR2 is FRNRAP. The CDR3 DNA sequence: TGTGCTAGTGGCTCGACAGGGGTAATAGGAAGGGGCGCTGAAGCTTTCTTT. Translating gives CASGSTGVIGRGAEAFF.

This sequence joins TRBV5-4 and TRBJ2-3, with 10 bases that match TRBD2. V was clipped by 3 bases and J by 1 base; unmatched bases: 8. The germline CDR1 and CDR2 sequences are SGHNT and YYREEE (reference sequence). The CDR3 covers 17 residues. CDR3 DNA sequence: TGTGCCAGCAGCTCCAAGGCCGGGACTAGCGGCACAGATACGCAGTATTTT. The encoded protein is CASSSKAGTSGTDTQYF.

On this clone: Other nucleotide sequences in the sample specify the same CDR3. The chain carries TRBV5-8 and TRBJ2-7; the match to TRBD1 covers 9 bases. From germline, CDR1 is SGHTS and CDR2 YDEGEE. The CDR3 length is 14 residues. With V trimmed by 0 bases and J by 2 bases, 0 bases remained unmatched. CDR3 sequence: CASSLGQGAYEQYF. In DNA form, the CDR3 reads TGTGCCAGCAGCTTGGGACAGGGGGCCTACGAGCAGTACTTC.

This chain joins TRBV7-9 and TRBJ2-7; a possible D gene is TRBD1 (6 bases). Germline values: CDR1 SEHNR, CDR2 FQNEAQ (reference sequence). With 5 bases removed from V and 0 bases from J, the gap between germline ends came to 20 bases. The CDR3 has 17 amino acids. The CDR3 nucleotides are TGTGCCAGCAGCCGCCCCGACAGGACAGCAAACTCCTACGAGCAGTACTTC. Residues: CASSRPDRTANSYEQYF.

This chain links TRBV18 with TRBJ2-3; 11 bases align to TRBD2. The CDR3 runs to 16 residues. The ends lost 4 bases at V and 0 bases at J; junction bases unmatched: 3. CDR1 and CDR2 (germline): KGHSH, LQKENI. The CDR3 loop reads CASSQTSGTSTDTQYF. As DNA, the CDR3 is TGTGCCAGCTCACAGACTAGCGGGACTAGCACAGATACGCAGTATTTT.

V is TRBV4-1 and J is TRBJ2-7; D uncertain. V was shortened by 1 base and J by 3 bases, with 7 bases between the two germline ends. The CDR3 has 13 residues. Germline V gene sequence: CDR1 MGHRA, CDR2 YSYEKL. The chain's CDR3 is CASSQAANYEQYF. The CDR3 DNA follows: TGCGCCAGCAGCCAAGCCGCCAACTACGAGCAGTACTTC.

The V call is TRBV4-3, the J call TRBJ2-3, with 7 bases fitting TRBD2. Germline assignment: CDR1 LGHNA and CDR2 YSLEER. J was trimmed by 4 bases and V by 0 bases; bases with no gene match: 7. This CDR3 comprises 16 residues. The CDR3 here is CASSQEWTRRADTQYF. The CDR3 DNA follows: TGCGCCAGCAGCCAAGAATGGACTAGGAGGGCAGATACGCAGTATTTT.